A single sample is the source of the 15 T cell receptor beta chains below, sequenced in a study of T-cell reconstitution after alpha-beta-depleted transplantation in children. Preparation of the TCRbeta library was carried out with unique molecular identifiers. TCRdb passed the PCR reads through MiXCR, listing each CDR3 protein once. The sample has some 350,000 distinct CDR3 sequences; over 9% are singletons. The starting material was PBMCs from the stem cell graft donor, obtained from the stem cell graft. These receptors were taken from a human donor who donated a stem cell graft to a child with acute lymphoblastic leukemia.

This clonotype was found a few times. The V gene is TRBV4-1, the J gene TRBJ2-1, with D possibly matching TRBD2 (6 bases). Looked up from germline, CDR1 is MGHRA and CDR2 is YSYEKL. The CDR3 totals 14 residues. V was shortened by 0 bases and J by 3 bases, with 6 bases between the two germline ends. The CDR3 sequence is CASSQERDYNEQFF. The CDR3 nucleotides are TGCGCCAGCAGCCAAGAGCGGGACTACAATGAGCAGTTCTTC.

The V and J genes are TRBV27 and TRBJ2-1; no clear D gene. The V end was cut by 0 bases, the J end by 6 bases, with 9 bases between. CDR3 length: 14 residues. CDR1 is MNHEY and CDR2 is SMNVEV in the germline V gene (reference sequence). The CDR3 loop is CASSLSVPINEQFF. CDR3 DNA sequence: TGTGCCAGCAGTTTATCGGTACCGATCAATGAGCAGTTCTTC.

This clonotype was found a few times. The chain carries TRBV18 and TRBJ2-7; 8 bases match TRBD2. Germline V gene data show CDR1 as KGHSH and CDR2 as LQKENI. CDR3 length equals 14 residues. Trimming took 3 bases from V and 3 from J; bases not matched to a gene: 4. CDR3 in DNA: TGTGCCAGCTCACCGGGACTAGACCGCTACGAGCAGTACTTC. It translates to CASSPGLDRYEQYF.

This clonotype has only a few counts. The rearrangement uses TRBV12-3 or TRBV12-4 and TRBJ2-7, with a possible D match to TRBD2 (7 bases). The CDR3 consists of 14 residues. V was pared by 4 bases and J by 9 bases, with 19 bases between. CDR3: CASSSAGHLFRQYF. The CDR3 nucleotides are TGTGCCAGCAGTTCAGCGGGACACCTGTTCCGGCAGTACTTC.

This clonotype was found a few times. The rearrangement links TRBV29-1 to TRBJ2-5; 12 nucleotides align to TRBD1. The CDR3 length is 15 residues. CDR1 and CDR2 (germline): SQVTM, ANQGSEA. V was pared by 8 bases and J by 4 bases, with 11 bases of the junction left unmatched. Here the CDR3 DNA reads TGCAGCTCTACTCCGGGACAGGGGGCAGGAGAGACCCAGTACTTC. Amino acid sequence: CSSTPGQGAGETQYF.

This clonotype was seen more than once but under ten times. CDR3 DNA: TGCGCCAGCAGCCAAGTGGGGACTTTTTTCTACAATGAGCAGTTCTTC. Its protein is CASSQVGTFFYNEQFF. The V and J genes are TRBV4-3 and TRBJ2-1, with a weak D call TRBD2 (6 bases). Germline V gene lookup returns CDR1 LGHNA and CDR2 YSLEER. The CDR3 totals 16 residues. The V gene lost 1 base and the J gene lost 3 bases, with 13 bases spanning the gap.

The chain employs TRBV27 and TRBJ1-5; D is possibly TRBD1 (5 bases). The ends were cut back, 0 bases at V and 5 bases at J, with 14 bases in the middle. Per germline, CDR1 MNHEY and CDR2 SMNVEV (reference sequence). The CDR3 totals 16 residues. CDR3 loop: CASSLSMGEAYQPQHF. DNA of the CDR3: TGTGCCAGCAGTTTATCTATGGGGGAAGCCTATCAGCCCCAGCATTTT.

The chain is built from TRBV7-9 and TRBJ1-6; the D is unclear. The CDR3 loop spans 17 amino acids. V lost 3 bases and J 9 bases, leaving 21 bases between the germline ends. Looked up from germline, CDR1 is SEHNR and CDR2 is FQNEAQ (reference sequence). Written as DNA, the CDR3 is TGTGCCAGCAGCTTCGCAGTTGGGCCAGCGTCCTTTTCACCCCTCCACTTT. Amino acids: CASSFAVGPASFSPLHF.

The table lists this clonotype with a few counts. The chain joins TRBV20-1 to TRBJ1-5, with 7 bases identical to TRBD1. Germline CDR1 DFQATT, CDR2 SNEGSKA (reference sequence). The CDR3 consists of 14 residues. The junction had 2 bases not matched to a gene; V was cut back by 3 bases and J by 0 bases. CDR3 sequence (DNA): TGCAGTGCTAGCAGGGGGTCTAGCAATCAGCCCCAGCATTTT. Translated, it gives CSASRGSSNQPQHF.

This clonotype has a handful of counts. The chain uses TRBV12-3 or TRBV12-4 and TRBJ2-5, with D uncertain. The length of the CDR3 is 15 residues. Trimming cost V 2 bases and J 3 bases, with 13 bases left between them. The CDR3, as DNA: TGTGCCAGCAGTTTAAAATCTTCCAGGAAAGAGACCCAGTACTTC. It encodes CASSLKSSRKETQYF.

This clonotype was detected ten times or more. This rearrangement joins TRBV5-1 to TRBJ2-7, with TRBD2 as a possible D gene (6 bases). The ends were cut back, 0 bases at V and 0 bases at J, with 10 bases in the middle. The length of the CDR3 is 15 residues. CDR1 is SGHRS, CDR2 YFSETQ, per germline. The CDR3 here is CASSLGRGSSYEQYF. The CDR3 DNA is TGCGCCAGCAGCTTGGGGCGGGGCAGCTCCTACGAGCAGTACTTC.

The chain recombines TRBV4-3 with TRBJ1-4; TRBD1 might be the D (5 bases). The germline V gene has CDR1 LGHNA and CDR2 YSLEER. Trimming removed 1 base at V and 1 base at J, with 7 bases between. This CDR3 has 15 amino acids. The CDR3 loop reads CASSQGGRTNEKLFF. The CDR3 nucleotides are TGCGCCAGCAGCCAAGGGGGCAGAACTAATGAAAAACTGTTTTTT.

This clonotype was counted only a few times. This chain links TRBV6-6 with TRBJ2-7, with D unclear. CDR3 length: 12 amino acids. CDR1 MNHNY and CDR2 SVGAGI come from the germline V gene (reference sequence). V lost 5 bases, J lost 5 bases, and 10 bases lay in between. The CDR3: CASSPRKDEQYF. The CDR3 nucleotides are TGTGCCAGCAGTCCGCGGAAGGACGAGCAGTACTTC.

This clonotype came up a few times. J is TRBJ2-2 and V is TRBV12-3 or TRBV12-4; the D gene is possibly TRBD2 (5 bases). The CDR3 totals 14 residues. Trimming pared 3 bases from V and 4 bases from J, leaving 9 bases between. CDR3 nucleotides: TGTGCCAGCAGTTTTCCCGGGGTCACCGGGGAGCTGTTTTTT. Its translation: CASSFPGVTGELFF.

The chain links TRBV7-8 to TRBJ2-7, with 14 bases identical to TRBD2. The germline V gene encodes CDR1 SGHVS and CDR2 FQNEAQ. The J segment lost 2 bases and the V segment lost 1 base, leaving 7 bases of the junction unmatched. The CDR3 runs 18 residues. The CDR3 spells CASSLGTSGRLRAYEQYF. CDR3 nucleotide sequence: TGTGCCAGCAGCTTAGGGACTAGCGGGAGGTTACGAGCCTACGAGCAGTACTTC.